This T cell receptor (beta chain) was identified in a study of blood T cell repertoires in COVID-19. Across the study: Samples representing acute and convalescent COVID-19 were sourced from the United States, Italy and Spain.

The age range of participants was 18 to 89 years, with residence in approximately 25 US areas. Each recovered donor of Cohort 3 presented with two negative PCRs, clearance, or symptom resolution. Here immunoSEQ multiplex PCR was the method, and the copy in TCRdb shows in-frame clones only, minus some. The sample includes about 370,000 clones, approximately 90% of them seen just once. This CDR3 is built from 15 residues. Trimming took 0 bases from V and 4 from J; bases not matched to a gene: 5. Germline-derived CDR1 and CDR2 are MNHEY and SVGAGI. V is TRBV6-5 and J is TRBJ1-1, with 7 bases lining up with TRBD1. The clonotype originates from a man aged 18-30 years who had recovered from COVID-19. Sample: PBMCs or T cells enriched from blood (not recorded which). The CDR3 protein is CASSYSTSGGTEAFF. The CDR3 DNA follows: TGTGCCAGCAGTTACTCGACCTCAGGGGGCACTGAAGCTTTCTTT.